The 8 T cell receptor beta chains below were found in one sample sequenced in a study of T cells in Graves' hyperthyroidism and ophthalmopathy. The CDR3 regions of TCR beta were amplified from RNA transcripts. TCR CDR3 underwent first-round RT-PCR with the HTBI primer set. Each CDR3 protein is one row after TCRdb ran MiXCR on the multiplex PCR reads. The profile shows hundreds of thousands of distinct CDR3 sequences, approximately 16% of them singletons. The sequencing input was blood. These receptors were taken from a man between 35 and 55 years old with Graves' hyperthyroidism.

The chain links TRBV4-3 to TRBJ1-6, with 8 nucleotides matching TRBD1. This CDR3 is 13 amino acids long. J was trimmed by 14 bases and V by 0 bases; bases with no gene match: 3. The V gene's germline CDR1 is LGHNA and CDR2 YSLEER. As DNA, the CDR3 is TGCGCCAGCAGCCAAGATGGGGACAGGACCCTCCACTTT. Amino acids: CASSQDGDRTLHF.

This clonotype was detected ten times or more. The CDR3 spells CSARAQGRNQPQHF. CDR3 DNA: TGCAGTGCTAGGGCTCAGGGTCGCAATCAGCCCCAGCATTTT. This rearrangement joins TRBV20-1 to TRBJ1-5; perhaps TRBD1 as D (5 bases). The CDR3 contains 14 residues. Trimming left V 3 bases short and J 2 bases short, with 11 bases between. Germline CDR1 DFQATT, CDR2 SNEGSKA (reference sequence).

The chain couples TRBV30 to TRBJ1-5; 7 bases map to TRBD1. CDR3 length equals 14 residues. The ends lost 2 bases at V and 2 bases at J; junction bases unmatched: 3. Looked up from germline, CDR1 is GTSNPN and CDR2 is SVGIG (reference sequence). CDR3 DNA: TGTGCCTGGAGTCCCGGACAGGGCAATCAGCCCCAGCATTTT. Encoded protein: CAWSPGQGNQPQHF.

This clonotype was detected ten times or more. For the CDR3, the DNA is TGTGCCAGCAGTTTCTTGGGGAGTGGGCAAGAGACCCAGTACTTC. Residues: CASSFLGSGQETQYF. V is TRBV27 and J is TRBJ2-5; D is possibly TRBD2 (5 bases). The length of the CDR3 is 15 residues. CDR1 and CDR2 (germline): MNHEY, SMNVEV (reference sequence). Trimming left V 3 bases short and J 2 bases short, with 13 bases between.

This chain links TRBV29-1 with TRBJ2-7; 10 bases match TRBD1. Looked up from germline, CDR1 is SQVTM and CDR2 is ANQGSEA. This CDR3 is 13 amino acids long. The V and J ends lost 1 base and 3 bases, in that order; junction bases with no gene match: 0. CDR3 nucleotide sequence: TGCAGCGTTGAAGGGACAGGGGGCTACGAGCAGTACTTC. Residues: CSVEGTGGYEQYF.

The chain is built from TRBV19 and TRBJ2-3; D unclear. The germline V gene encodes CDR1 LNHDA and CDR2 SQIVND (reference sequence). The V end lost 10 bases, the J end lost 3 bases, and 14 bases lay between the germline ends. The CDR3 is 13 amino acids. CDR3 residues: CATLRSGTDTQYF. The DNA of the CDR3 is TGTGCCACCCTGAGGAGTGGGACAGATACGCAGTATTTT.

This clonotype was counted a few times. The chain has TRBV4-2 and TRBJ1-1; 7 bases agree with TRBD1. Germline loops: CDR1 LGHNA, CDR2 YNFKEQ. The CDR3 sequence is 20 residues long. The V and J ends lost 0 bases and 0 bases, in that order; junction bases with no gene match: 16. Here the CDR3 DNA reads TGTGCCAGCAGCCAAGATTACTCAGGGACAGTGGCAGGACTGAACACTGAAGCTTTCTTT. This codes for CASSQDYSGTVAGLNTEAFF.

This clonotype was recorded many times. This chain joins TRBV20-1 and TRBJ2-5; unclear D gene. Germline V lookup: CDR1 DFQATT, CDR2 SNEGSKA (reference sequence). V was shortened by 0 bases and J by 0 bases, with 8 bases between the two germline ends. The CDR3 runs 14 residues. The CDR3 sequence: CSARDQYNQETQYF. In nucleotides, the CDR3 is TGCAGTGCTAGAGATCAATACAACCAAGAGACCCAGTACTTC.